This TCR beta chain was captured by sequencing in a study of T cells in women clearing cervical HPV infection. The overall study: Blood came at first lesion visit for cases, post-clearance for controls. With HLA typing for only a few women, HLA confounding remains possible. Study outcomes and limitations: CIN3+ cases had significantly higher TCR repertoire richness than controls, but evenness did not differ.

J lost 4 bases, V lost 5 bases, and 4 bases had no gene match. Germline lookup yields CDR1 LNHDA and CDR2 SQIVND (reference sequence). The CDR3 runs to 14 residues. Clones were read by immunoSEQ multiplex PCR, and TCRdb kept only the in-frame ones, dropping some. In all, the sample yields over 15,000 clones. Notes on this clone: As yet, its antigen is unknown. The CDR3 goes on 3 residues after the read ends, and that part is filled in from the germline J gene.

Material for sequencing was blood buffy coat. This TCR derives from a woman between 18 and 70 years old with a cervical HPV16 infection that either progressed to CIN3+ or cleared (not recorded which). The J gene is TRBJ2-5, the V gene TRBV19; 10 positions match TRBD2. The CDR3: CASSVLAGGETQYF. The CDR3 bases that were read are TGTGCCAGTAGTGTGTTAGCGGGGGGAGAGACC.